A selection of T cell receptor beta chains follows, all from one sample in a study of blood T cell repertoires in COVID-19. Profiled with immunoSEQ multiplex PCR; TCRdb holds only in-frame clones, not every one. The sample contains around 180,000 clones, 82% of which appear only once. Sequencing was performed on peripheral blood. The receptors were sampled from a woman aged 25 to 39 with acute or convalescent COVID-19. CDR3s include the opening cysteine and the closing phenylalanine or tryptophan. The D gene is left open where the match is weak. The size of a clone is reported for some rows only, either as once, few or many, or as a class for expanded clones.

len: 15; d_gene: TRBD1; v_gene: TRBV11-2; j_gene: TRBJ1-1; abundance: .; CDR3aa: CASSPRQGGGTEAFF; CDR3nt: TGTGCCAGCAGCCCAAGACAGGGTGGAGGGACTGAAGCTTTCTTT
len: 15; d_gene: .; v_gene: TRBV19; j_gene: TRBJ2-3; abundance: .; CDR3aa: CASSGSSGSTDTQYF; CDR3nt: TGTGCCAGTAGCGGAAGTAGCGGTAGCACAGATACGCAGTATTTT
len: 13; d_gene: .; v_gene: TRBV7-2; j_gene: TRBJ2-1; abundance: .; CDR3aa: CASSLGAWNEQFF; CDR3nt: TGTGCCAGCAGCTTGGGGGCTTGGAATGAGCAGTTCTTC
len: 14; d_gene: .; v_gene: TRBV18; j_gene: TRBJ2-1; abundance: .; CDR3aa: CASSPSGLHNEQFF; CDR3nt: TGTGCCAGCTCACCCTCAGGGCTCCACAATGAGCAGTTCTTC
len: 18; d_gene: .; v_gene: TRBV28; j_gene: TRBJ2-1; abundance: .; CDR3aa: CASSLWGRALSSYNEQFF; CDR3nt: TGTGCCAGCAGTTTATGGGGCAGGGCCCTTAGCTCCTACAATGAGCAGTTCTTC
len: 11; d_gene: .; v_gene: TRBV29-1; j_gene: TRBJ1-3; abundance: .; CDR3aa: CSGDVGNTIYF; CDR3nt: TGCAGCGGCGATGTTGGAAACACCATATATTTT
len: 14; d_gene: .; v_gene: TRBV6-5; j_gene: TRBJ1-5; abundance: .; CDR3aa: CASSYARGNQPQHF; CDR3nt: TGTGCCAGCAGTTACGCAAGAGGCAATCAGCCCCAGCATTTT
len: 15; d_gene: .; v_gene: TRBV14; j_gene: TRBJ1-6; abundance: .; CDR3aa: CASSQDFGAHSPLHF; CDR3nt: TGTGCCAGCAGCCAAGATTTTGGGGCGCATTCACCCCTCCACTTT
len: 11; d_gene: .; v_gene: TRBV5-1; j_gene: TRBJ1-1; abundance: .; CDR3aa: CASRQGTEAFF; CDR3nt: TGCGCCAGCAGACAGGGCACTGAAGCTTTCTTT
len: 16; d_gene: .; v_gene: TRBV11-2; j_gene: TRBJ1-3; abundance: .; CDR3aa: CASSLLRGGSGNTIYF; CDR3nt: TGTGCCAGCAGCTTACTCCGAGGGGGCTCTGGAAACACCATATATTTT
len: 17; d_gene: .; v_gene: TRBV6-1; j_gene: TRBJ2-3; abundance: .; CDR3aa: CASSEFEIGIRTDTQYF; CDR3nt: TGTGCCAGCAGTGAATTCGAGATCGGGATTCGCACAGATACGCAGTATTTT
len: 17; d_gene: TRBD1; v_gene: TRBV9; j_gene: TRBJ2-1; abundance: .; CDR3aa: CASSVEAGGAPYNEQFF; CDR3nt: TGTGCCAGCAGCGTAGAGGCAGGGGGAGCGCCCTACAATGAGCAGTTCTTC
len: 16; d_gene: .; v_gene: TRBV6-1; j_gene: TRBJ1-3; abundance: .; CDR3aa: CASSEQRVVGGNTIYF; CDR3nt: TGTGCCAGCAGTGAACAACGGGTTGTTGGTGGAAACACCATATATTTT
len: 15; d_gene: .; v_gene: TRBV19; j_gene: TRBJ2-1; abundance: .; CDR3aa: CASRPDSYSYNEQFF; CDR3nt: TGTGCCAGTAGGCCGGACAGTTACTCCTACAATGAGCAGTTCTTC
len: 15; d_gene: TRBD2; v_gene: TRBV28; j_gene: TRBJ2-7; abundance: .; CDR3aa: CASSDPRGGSYEQYF; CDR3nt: TGTGCCAGCAGTGACCCCCGGGGGGGCTCCTACGAGCAGTACTTC
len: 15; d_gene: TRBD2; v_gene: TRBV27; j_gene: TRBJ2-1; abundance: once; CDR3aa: CASRGGGVSYNEQFF; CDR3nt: TGTGCCAGCAGGGGCGGGGGGGTTTCCTACAATGAGCAGTTCTTC
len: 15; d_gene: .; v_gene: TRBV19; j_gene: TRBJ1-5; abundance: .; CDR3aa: CASRGGGTDNQPQHF; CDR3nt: TGTGCCAGTAGGGGGGGAGGGACGGACAATCAGCCCCAGCATTTT
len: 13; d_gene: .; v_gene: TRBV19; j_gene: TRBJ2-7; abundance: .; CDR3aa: CASSMASSYEQYF; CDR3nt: TGTGCCAGTAGTATGGCCAGCTCCTACGAGCAGTACTTC
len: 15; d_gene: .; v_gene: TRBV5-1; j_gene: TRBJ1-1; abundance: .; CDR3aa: CASSLGTLQNTEAFF; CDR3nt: TGCGCCAGCAGCCTCGGGACACTCCAAAACACTGAAGCTTTCTTT
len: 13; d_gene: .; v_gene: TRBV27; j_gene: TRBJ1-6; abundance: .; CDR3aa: CASSPFFYSPLHF; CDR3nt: TGTGCCAGCAGTCCCTTCTTCTATTCACCCCTCCACTTT
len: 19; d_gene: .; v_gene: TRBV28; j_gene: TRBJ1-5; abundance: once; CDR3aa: CASSSQLTKYRAGNQPQHF; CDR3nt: TGTGCCAGCAGTTCCCAACTAACAAAATACAGGGCGGGCAATCAGCCCCAGCATTTT
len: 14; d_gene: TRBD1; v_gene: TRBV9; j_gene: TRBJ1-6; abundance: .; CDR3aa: CASSVGQGDTPLHF; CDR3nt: TGTGCCAGCAGCGTAGGACAGGGGGATACACCCCTCCACTTT
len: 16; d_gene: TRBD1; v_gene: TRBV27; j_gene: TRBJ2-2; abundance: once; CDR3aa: CASSSPIGTGTGELFF; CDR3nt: TGTGCCAGCAGTTCTCCTATCGGGACAGGGACCGGGGAGCTGTTTTTT
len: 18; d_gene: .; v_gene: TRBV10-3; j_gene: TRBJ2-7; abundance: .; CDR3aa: CAISESIRRVDIPYEQYF; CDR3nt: TGTGCCATCAGTGAGTCTATCCGGAGGGTGGATATTCCTTACGAGCAGTACTTC
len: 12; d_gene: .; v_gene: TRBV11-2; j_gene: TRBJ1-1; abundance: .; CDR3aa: CASSLGANEAFF; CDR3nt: TGTGCCAGCAGCTTAGGGGCAAATGAAGCTTTCTTT
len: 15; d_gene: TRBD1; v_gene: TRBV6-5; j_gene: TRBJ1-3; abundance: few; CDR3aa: CASRGQVVSGNTIYF; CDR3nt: TGTGCCAGCAGGGGACAGGTTGTCTCTGGAAACACCATATATTTT